This TCR beta chain was recovered during a study of cytotoxic CD8 clonotypes in ibrutinib-treated CLL. With sequencing, the targeted depth ranged from 1 in 200,000 to 1 in 1 million T cells. Method: immunoSEQ multiplex PCR; TCRdb's copy keeps in-frame clones and lacks some. The data contain 20,000 to 30,000 clones, roughly 68% of them singletons. This clone is labeled medium-sized. Its antigen is undetermined. The V end was cut by 6 bases, the J end by 2 bases, with 11 bases between. Germline-derived CDR1 and CDR2 are SNHLY and FYNNEI. The CDR3 has 14 residues. Whole-study results and caveats: Public clonotypes occurred uncommonly; on treatment, they contracted or remained stable.

The sample was PBMCs, taken after 24 months of ibrutinib treatment. The chain links TRBV2 to TRBJ1-3; D might be TRBD1 (6 bases). This sequence was found in a human donor with chronic lymphocytic leukemia. CDR3 DNA sequence: TGTGCCAGCAGGAAGGGGGATACTGGAAACACCATATATTTT. Translation: CASRKGDTGNTIYF.